This is a list of T cell receptor beta chains from one sample in a study of radiotherapy plus CTLA-4 blockade in lung cancer. The repertoire was sequenced with immunoSEQ multiplex PCR; TCRdb's copy has only in-frame clones and lacks some. The sample comprises over 40,000 clones, around four fifths of which are singletons, and 3% to 4% rests with the top ten. This specimen consisted of peripheral blood, obtained from a patient treated with radiotherapy plus ipilimumab. The receptor source for this set is a human donor with non-small cell lung cancer who had stable disease on radiotherapy plus ipilimumab. The CDR3 runs from the conserved cysteine through the conserved F or W. The order of the fields is J gene, V gene, CDR3 length, D gene, clone size, CDR3 protein, CDR3 DNA. D genes are given only for firm matches. Size is omitted from some rows. Given values are once, few, many or a class for expanded clones.

j_gene: TRBJ2-3
v_gene: TRBV4-1
len: 15
d_gene: TRBD1
abundance: once
CDR3aa: CASSHSGQGTDTQYF
CDR3nt: TGCGCCAGCAGCCACTCGGGACAGGGCACAGATACGCAGTATTTT

j_gene: TRBJ2-5
v_gene: TRBV27
len: 14
d_gene: TRBD2
abundance: .
CDR3aa: CASSFWREGETQYF
CDR3nt: TGTGCCAGCAGTTTTTGGCGGGAGGGAGAGACCCAGTACTTC

j_gene: TRBJ1-2
v_gene: TRBV6-5
len: 15
d_gene: .
abundance: .
CDR3aa: CASSYSGQGNYGYTF
CDR3nt: TGTGCCAGCAGTTACTCGGGCCAGGGGAACTATGGCTACACCTTC

j_gene: TRBJ2-7
v_gene: TRBV6-5
len: 15
d_gene: TRBD2
abundance: once
CDR3aa: CASSIGTGTSWEQYF
CDR3nt: TGTGCCAGCAGTATCGGGACCGGGACTAGCTGGGAGCAGTACTTC

j_gene: TRBJ2-5
v_gene: TRBV11-2
len: 15
d_gene: TRBD1
abundance: .
CDR3aa: CASSPRTGGRETQYF
CDR3nt: TGTGCCAGCAGCCCGCGGACAGGGGGCCGGGAGACCCAGTACTTC

j_gene: TRBJ2-5
v_gene: TRBV19
len: 14
d_gene: .
abundance: .
CDR3aa: CASSIGSNRETQYF
CDR3nt: TGTGCCAGTAGTATCGGGAGTAATAGAGAGACCCAGTACTTC

j_gene: TRBJ2-1
v_gene: TRBV27
len: 14
d_gene: TRBD2
abundance: .
CDR3aa: CASSLDREGNEQFF
CDR3nt: TGTGCCAGCAGTTTAGACCGGGAGGGCAATGAGCAGTTCTTC

j_gene: TRBJ2-3
v_gene: TRBV10-3
len: 14
d_gene: .
abundance: .
CDR3aa: CAVSSRESTDTQYF
CDR3nt: TGTGCCGTCAGCTCCCGGGAGAGCACAGATACGCAGTATTTT

j_gene: TRBJ2-2
v_gene: TRBV5-6
len: 15
d_gene: TRBD2
abundance: few
CDR3aa: CASSLAGGDTGELFF
CDR3nt: TGTGCCAGCAGCTTAGCGGGAGGCGACACCGGGGAGCTGTTTTTT

j_gene: TRBJ1-5
v_gene: TRBV19
len: 13
d_gene: TRBD1
abundance: .
CDR3aa: CASTPTGPQPQHF
CDR3nt: TGTGCCAGCACCCCGACAGGGCCTCAGCCCCAGCATTTT

j_gene: TRBJ1-2
v_gene: TRBV6-6
len: 13
d_gene: .
abundance: .
CDR3aa: CASSPPTRGGYTF
CDR3nt: TGTGCCAGCAGTCCCCCGACCAGGGGTGGCTACACCTTC

j_gene: TRBJ1-1
v_gene: TRBV5-1
len: 15
d_gene: TRBD1
abundance: .
CDR3aa: CASSPDRAGYTEAFF
CDR3nt: TGCGCCAGCAGCCCCGACAGGGCCGGGTACACTGAAGCTTTCTTT

j_gene: TRBJ2-5
v_gene: TRBV6-1
len: 13
d_gene: TRBD2
abundance: .
CDR3aa: CASSEGLAAGLYF
CDR3nt: TGTGCCAGCAGTGAAGGACTAGCGGCTGGTTTGTACTTC

j_gene: TRBJ2-1
v_gene: TRBV11-3
len: 14
d_gene: .
abundance: .
CDR3aa: CASSLGHSTHEQFF
CDR3nt: TGTGCCAGCAGCCTAGGTCACAGCACGCATGAGCAGTTCTTC

j_gene: TRBJ2-7
v_gene: TRBV27
len: 14
d_gene: TRBD1
abundance: .
CDR3aa: CASSWGQDSYEQYF
CDR3nt: TGTGCCAGCAGTTGGGGACAGGATTCCTACGAGCAGTACTTC

j_gene: TRBJ2-7
v_gene: TRBV9
len: 15
d_gene: .
abundance: .
CDR3aa: CASSPTPAAAYEQYF
CDR3nt: TGTGCCAGCAGCCCAACTCCGGCGGCTGCCTACGAGCAGTACTTC

j_gene: TRBJ2-7
v_gene: TRBV11-3
len: 12
d_gene: .
abundance: .
CDR3aa: CASSLGGGEQYF
CDR3nt: TGTGCCAGCAGCTTAGGAGGGGGCGAGCAGTACTTC

j_gene: TRBJ2-3
v_gene: TRBV11-2
len: 15
d_gene: .
abundance: .
CDR3aa: CASSLGTSSTDTQYF
CDR3nt: TGTGCCAGCAGCTTAGGAACCAGTAGCACAGATACGCAGTATTTT

j_gene: TRBJ2-7
v_gene: TRBV10-2
len: 15
d_gene: TRBD1
abundance: .
CDR3aa: CATRFGTGITYEQYF
CDR3nt: TGCGCCACTCGATTCGGGACAGGGATAACCTACGAGCAGTACTTC

j_gene: TRBJ1-2
v_gene: TRBV9
len: 15
d_gene: TRBD1
abundance: .
CDR3aa: CASSAGGQGAYGYTF
CDR3nt: TGTGCCAGCAGCGCAGGGGGACAGGGGGCCTATGGCTACACCTTC

j_gene: TRBJ2-1
v_gene: TRBV5-6
len: 18
d_gene: TRBD2
abundance: once
CDR3aa: CASSSRPATSGFYNEQFF
CDR3nt: TGTGCCAGCAGCTCGCGCCCGGCGACTAGCGGCTTTTACAATGAGCAGTTCTTC

j_gene: TRBJ2-4
v_gene: TRBV9
len: 14
d_gene: .
abundance: .
CDR3aa: CASSVDGSEGIQYF
CDR3nt: TGTGCCAGCAGCGTAGATGGTAGCGAGGGCATTCAGTACTTC

j_gene: TRBJ1-1
v_gene: TRBV7-9
len: 14
d_gene: .
abundance: .
CDR3aa: CASSLVQSYTEAFF
CDR3nt: TGTGCCAGCAGCTTGGTACAGAGTTACACTGAAGCTTTCTTT

j_gene: TRBJ2-3
v_gene: TRBV2
len: 17
d_gene: TRBD2
abundance: .
CDR3aa: CASWDQGLAESTDTQYF
CDR3nt: TGTGCCAGCTGGGACCAGGGACTAGCGGAGAGCACAGATACGCAGTATTTT

j_gene: TRBJ2-5
v_gene: TRBV28
len: 15
d_gene: TRBD2
abundance: .
CDR3aa: CASNPAGGVWETQYF
CDR3nt: TGTGCCAGCAACCCAGCGGGAGGGGTCTGGGAGACCCAGTACTTC

j_gene: TRBJ2-1
v_gene: TRBV19
len: 13
d_gene: .
abundance: .
CDR3aa: CASSPNRDGEQFF
CDR3nt: TGTGCCAGTAGTCCCAACAGGGATGGTGAGCAGTTCTTC

j_gene: TRBJ2-7
v_gene: TRBV6-5
len: 15
d_gene: .
abundance: .
CDR3aa: CASSYGPSGSYEQYF
CDR3nt: TGTGCCAGCAGTTACGGCCCCAGCGGTTCCTACGAGCAGTACTTC

j_gene: TRBJ2-7
v_gene: TRBV7-6
len: 15
d_gene: .
abundance: .
CDR3aa: CASSGARNRDYEQYF
CDR3nt: TGTGCCAGCAGCGGCGCCAGAAACAGGGACTACGAGCAGTACTTC

j_gene: TRBJ1-1
v_gene: TRBV19
len: 15
d_gene: .
abundance: .
CDR3aa: CASSIFSGTETEAFF
CDR3nt: TGTGCCAGTAGTATTTTCTCGGGGACTGAGACTGAAGCTTTCTTT

j_gene: TRBJ1-1
v_gene: TRBV4-1
len: 13
d_gene: .
abundance: .
CDR3aa: CASSLRERTEAFF
CDR3nt: TGCGCCAGCAGCCTCCGGGAGAGAACTGAAGCTTTCTTT

j_gene: TRBJ2-7
v_gene: TRBV7-2
len: 14
d_gene: TRBD2
abundance: .
CDR3aa: CASSLEAGGYEQYF
CDR3nt: TGTGCCAGCAGCTTAGAAGCGGGGGGGTACGAGCAGTACTTC

j_gene: TRBJ1-2
v_gene: TRBV7-2
len: 18
d_gene: TRBD1
abundance: .
CDR3aa: CASSPWVGGGMGNYGYTF
CDR3nt: TGTGCCAGCAGCCCATGGGTAGGGGGCGGGATGGGTAACTATGGCTACACCTTC

j_gene: TRBJ1-5
v_gene: TRBV15
len: 13
d_gene: .
abundance: .
CDR3aa: CATRREGNQPQHF
CDR3nt: TGTGCCACCAGGAGGGAGGGCAATCAGCCCCAGCATTTT

j_gene: TRBJ1-2
v_gene: TRBV28
len: 15
d_gene: TRBD1
abundance: few
CDR3aa: CASTTSDRGWNGYTF
CDR3nt: TGTGCCAGCACCACCTCGGACAGGGGATGGAACGGCTACACCTTC

j_gene: TRBJ1-4
v_gene: TRBV19
len: 14
d_gene: .
abundance: .
CDR3aa: CASSIGRGDEKLFF
CDR3nt: TGTGCCAGTAGTATCGGTAGGGGCGACGAAAAACTGTTTTTT

j_gene: TRBJ2-3
v_gene: TRBV11-2
len: 17
d_gene: TRBD1
abundance: .
CDR3aa: CASSLARRGQGTDTQYF
CDR3nt: TGTGCCAGCAGCTTAGCCCGACGGGGACAGGGGACAGATACGCAGTATTTT

j_gene: TRBJ1-1
v_gene: TRBV19
len: 15
d_gene: TRBD1
abundance: .
CDR3aa: CASSPTGVRNTEAFF
CDR3nt: TGTGCCAGTAGTCCAACAGGGGTCCGGAACACTGAAGCTTTCTTT